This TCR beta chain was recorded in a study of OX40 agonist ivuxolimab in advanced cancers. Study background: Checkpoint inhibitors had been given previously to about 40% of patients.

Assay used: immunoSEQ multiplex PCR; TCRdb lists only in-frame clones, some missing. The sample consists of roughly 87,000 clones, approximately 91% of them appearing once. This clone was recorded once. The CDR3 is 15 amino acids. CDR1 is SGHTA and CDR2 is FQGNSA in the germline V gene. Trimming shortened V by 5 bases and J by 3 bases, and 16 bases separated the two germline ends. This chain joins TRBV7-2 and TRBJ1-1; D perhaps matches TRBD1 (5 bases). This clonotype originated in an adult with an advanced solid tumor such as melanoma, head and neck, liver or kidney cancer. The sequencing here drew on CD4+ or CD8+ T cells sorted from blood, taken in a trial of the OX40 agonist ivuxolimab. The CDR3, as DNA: TGTGCCAGCAGCCGTAATGGGGGTGGGGACACTGAAGCTTTCTTT. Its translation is CASSRNGGGDTEAFF.